Listed below are T cell receptor beta chains from one sample, sequenced in a study of T-cell reconstitution after alpha-beta-depleted transplantation in children. TCRdb re-derived calls from the PCR reads in MiXCR, one entry per CDR3 protein. This sample has more than 40,000 distinct CDR3 sequences, with 40% to 60% found just once. This sample comprised peripheral blood, obtained before TCRalphabeta/CD19-depleted stem cell transplant. These receptors were obtained from a boy younger than two with SCID, due to receive a stem cell transplant. Both conserved end residues are part of each CDR3. Each record gives: J gene, clone size, V gene, D gene, CDR3 protein, CDR3 DNA. D genes are given only for firm matches. Rows give clone size only sometimes, using once, few, many, or a class for an expanded clone.

j_call: TRBJ1-2; clone_size: NA; v_call: TRBV12-3/TRBV12-4; d_call: NA; cdr3_aa: CASSLSGNLYGYTF; cdr3_nt: TGTGCCAGCAGTTTGTCAGGGAATCTCTATGGCTACACCTTC
j_call: TRBJ2-1; clone_size: medium-sized; v_call: TRBV7-9; d_call: NA; cdr3_aa: CASSPSVGDEQFF; cdr3_nt: TGTGCCAGCTCCCCCTCGGTTGGGGATGAGCAGTTCTTC
j_call: TRBJ2-7; clone_size: NA; v_call: TRBV20-1; d_call: NA; cdr3_aa: CSAPPAGPSSYEQYF; cdr3_nt: TGCAGTGCTCCCCCCGCGGGACCGAGCTCCTACGAGCAGTACTTC
j_call: TRBJ1-1; clone_size: few; v_call: TRBV5-4; d_call: NA; cdr3_aa: CASSLDAQGHGTEAFF; cdr3_nt: TGTGCCAGCAGCTTGGATGCCCAGGGCCATGGGACTGAAGCTTTCTTT
j_call: TRBJ1-2; clone_size: NA; v_call: TRBV2; d_call: NA; cdr3_aa: CASSDWRGGSYGYTF; cdr3_nt: TGTGCCAGCAGTGATTGGAGGGGCGGGAGCTATGGCTACACCTTC
j_call: TRBJ2-3; clone_size: NA; v_call: TRBV9; d_call: NA; cdr3_aa: CASSADYDTQYF; cdr3_nt: TGTGCCAGCAGCGCCGACTACGATACGCAGTATTTT
j_call: TRBJ1-4; clone_size: NA; v_call: TRBV7-2; d_call: NA; cdr3_aa: CASSLTAEKLFF; cdr3_nt: TGTGCCAGCAGCTTAACGGCTGAAAAACTGTTTTTT
j_call: TRBJ1-2; clone_size: few; v_call: TRBV12-3/TRBV12-4; d_call: TRBD1; cdr3_aa: CASTGTARSYGYTF; cdr3_nt: TGTGCCAGCACCGGGACAGCCAGGAGCTATGGCTACACCTTC
j_call: TRBJ1-5; clone_size: few; v_call: TRBV20-1; d_call: NA; cdr3_aa: CSASQGNQPQHF; cdr3_nt: TGCAGTGCTAGTCAGGGCAATCAGCCCCAGCATTTT
j_call: TRBJ2-7; clone_size: few; v_call: TRBV20-1; d_call: NA; cdr3_aa: CSPSGDFAEQYF; cdr3_nt: TGCAGTCCCTCGGGGGACTTCGCCGAGCAGTACTTC
j_call: TRBJ2-2; clone_size: NA; v_call: TRBV5-8; d_call: NA; cdr3_aa: CASSFPRGNTGELFF; cdr3_nt: TGTGCCAGCAGCTTCCCCAGGGGGAACACCGGGGAGCTGTTTTTT